This T cell receptor beta chain was retrieved from a study of cytomegalovirus exposure and HLA in healthy donors. Each donor was healthy, and each was a bone marrow donor. Study conclusions and caveats: In vitro data verified a few CMV-associated chains as specific for CMV antigens. Reports showed the classifier diagnosing cytomegalovirus status with high specificity and sensitivity.

PCR used 60 Vbeta primers and 13 Jbeta primers. How the authors handled the data: Later analysis identified tens of millions of unique TCR beta chains, 10 million to 12 million shared. Libraries were prepared by immunoSEQ multiplex PCR; TCRdb keeps only in-frame clonotypes and omits some of them. V, J and clone size were drawn from that table, and D and trimming were deduced from the DNA. The repertoire holds some 160,000 clones, with approximately 80% as singletons. This CDR3 has 15 residues. V lost 0 bases and J lost 0, with 8 bases in between. The germline gives CDR1 PRHDT, CDR2 FYEKMQ (reference sequence). Details on this clone: Its matching antigen is unknown.

The rearrangement uses TRBV13 and TRBJ1-1, with no clear D. The TCR comes from a man aged 45-60 years in good health and CMV-seropositive. Sequencing input: PBMCs. CDR3 amino acids: CASSLGGVMNTEAFF. The CDR3 nucleotides read TGTGCCAGCAGCTTAGGAGGAGTCATGAACACTGAAGCTTTCTTT.